The 14 T cell receptor beta chains in this list originate from one sample, sequenced in a study of T-cell reconstitution after alpha-beta-depleted transplantation in children. Unique molecular identifiers featured in how the TCRbeta library was prepared. One entry per CDR3 protein results from TCRdb running MiXCR on the PCR reads. The sample contains 780,000 or so distinct CDR3 sequences, approximately 15% of which appear only once. Sequences were derived from PBMCs, mostly from graft donor cells, sampled 360 days after TCRalphabeta/CD19-depleted stem cell transplant. The receptors originated from a male patient under 18 who had a stem cell transplant for acute lymphoblastic leukemia, so the T cells may come from the graft donor.

The chain recombines TRBV7-2 with TRBJ2-2, with D maybe TRBD2 (5 bases). Germline CDR1 and CDR2: SGHTA and FQGNSA. Trimming took 4 bases from V and 3 from J, leaving 18 bases between them. The CDR3 has 17 residues. CDR3 sequence reads: CASSSNFGNSYTGELFF. CDR3 nucleotides: TGTGCCAGCAGCTCCAATTTCGGGAACTCCTACACCGGGGAGCTGTTTTTT.

This clonotype has more than one count but fewer than ten. The chain recombines TRBV20-1 with TRBJ2-7; 7 bases agree with TRBD1. The CDR3 totals 16 residues. After removal of 3 bases from V and 1 base from J, the junction contained 12 bases not matched to a gene. Looked up from germline, CDR1 is DFQATT and CDR2 is SNEGSKA (reference sequence). The CDR3: CSASRGGRKGSYEQYF. The CDR3 DNA sequence: TGCAGTGCTAGTCGAGGGGGCAGGAAGGGATCCTACGAGCAGTACTTC.

Comments on this clonotype: The junction differs from germline at one of its ends, possibly a read error. The chain combines TRBV5-8 with TRBJ2-7; 8 bases agree with TRBD1. Germline CDR1 is SGHTS and CDR2 is YDEGEE. This CDR3 comprises 14 residues. The CDR3 loop is CAISRDRPLYEQYF. CDR3 coding DNA: TGTGCCATCAGCAGGGACAGGCCGCTATACGAGCAGTACTTC. Combining the CDR3 with reference TRBV5-8 and TRBJ2-7 gives the whole variable domain EAGVTQSPTHLIKTRGQQATLRCSPISGHTSVYWYQQALGLGLQFLLWYDEGEERNRGNFPPRFSGRQFPNYSSELNVNALELEDSALYLCAISRDRPLYEQYFGPGTRLTVT.

V and J are TRBV15 and TRBJ2-3; D is possibly TRBD1 or TRBD2 (5 bases each). Germline CDR1 LNHNV, CDR2 YYDKDF (reference sequence). V shed 3 bases and J shed 0 bases, with 16 bases lying between them. The CDR3 contains 17 residues. The CDR3 DNA is TGTGCCACCAGCAGCAGGTTCCGGGACGCGAGCACAGATACGCAGTATTTT. This gives the protein CATSSRFRDASTDTQYF.

The chain uses TRBV2 and TRBJ2-7; 7 nucleotides match TRBD2. The germline CDR1 and CDR2 sequences are SNHLY and FYNNEI. The CDR3 consists of 13 residues. The J segment lost 2 bases and the V segment lost 8 bases, leaving 6 bases of the junction unmatched. CDR3 in DNA: TGTGCCAGCTGCCTAGCGGATACCTACGAGCAGTACTTC. Protein product: CASCLADTYEQYF.

This clonotype was seen more than once but under ten times. V gene TRBV9 combines with J gene TRBJ2-7; TRBD2 agrees at 12 bases. The V segment lost 4 bases and the J segment 2 bases; nucleotides outside the gene matches: 7. Germline CDR1 is SGDLS and CDR2 is YYNGEE. The CDR3 extends over 16 amino acids. CDR3 in DNA: TGTGCCAGCAGCTTCGGGACTAGCGGGTTCCCCTACGAGCAGTACTTC. Protein: CASSFGTSGFPYEQYF.

This clonotype came up a few times. The chain recombines TRBV29-1 with TRBJ1-2, with D uncertain. The germline gives CDR1 SQVTM, CDR2 ANQGSEA. The CDR3 totals 13 residues. With 0 bases removed from V and 2 bases from J, the gap between germline ends came to 7 bases. In nucleotides, the CDR3 is TGCAGCGTTGAAGATGGAGTCAACTATGGCTACACCTTC. Encoded protein: CSVEDGVNYGYTF.

The sample holds a few counts of this clonotype. The gene calls are TRBV6-1 and TRBJ1-2, with TRBD1 identical over 8 bases. The CDR3 runs 14 residues. V was pared by 6 bases and J by 5 bases, with 8 bases of the junction left unmatched. The germline V gene encodes CDR1 MNHNS and CDR2 SASEGT. The CDR3 coding sequence is TGTGCCAGCAGCTTTGGACAGGGAGGGTATGGCTACACCTTC. This gives the protein CASSFGQGGYGYTF.

This clonotype showed up many times. The V call is TRBV5-1, the J call TRBJ2-6, with D hard to call. The CDR3 is made up of 13 amino acids. Germline-derived CDR1 and CDR2 are SGHRS and YFSETQ. Deletions cut 2 bases from V and 4 bases from J, with 4 bases between. As DNA, the CDR3 is TGCGCCAGCAGCTTTACCGGGGCCAACGTCCTGACTTTC. Protein product: CASSFTGANVLTF. The full variable domain, completed using reference TRBV5-1 and TRBJ2-6, is KAGVTQTPRYLIKTRGQQVTLSCSPISGHRSVSWYQQTPGQGLQFLFEYFSETQRNKGNFPGRFSGRQFSNSRSEMNVSTLELGDSALYLCASSFTGANVLTFGAGSRLTVL.

The CDR3 nucleotides are TGTGCCATCAGTGGGCCTAGTGAGGCGGTCCTAAGGGACAATGAGCAGTTCTTC. Amino acids: CAISGPSEAVLRDNEQFF. The chain couples TRBV10-3 to TRBJ2-1; D is unclear. Trimming shortened V by 4 bases and J by 5 bases, and 24 bases separated the two germline ends. Germline V gene lookup returns CDR1 ENHRY and CDR2 SYGVKD. The CDR3 spans 18 residues.

The chain carries TRBV12-3 or TRBV12-4 and TRBJ2-2; no clear D. The V gene lost 6 bases and the J gene lost 1 base, with 9 bases spanning the gap. The CDR3 contains 14 residues. Here the CDR3 reads CASRQPQNTGELFF. CDR3 sequence (DNA): TGTGCCAGCAGACAGCCTCAGAACACCGGGGAGCTGTTTTTT.

This clonotype has only a few counts. This chain links TRBV24-1 with TRBJ1-3, with D possibly being TRBD1 (6 bases). V lost 3 bases and J 0 bases, leaving 11 bases between the germline ends. Per the germline V gene, CDR1 is KGHDR and CDR2 is SFDVKD. This CDR3 contains 16 residues. CDR3 nucleotides: TGTGCCACCAGTGATAACGGACAGCCCTCTGGAAACACCATATATTTT. This sequence encodes CATSDNGQPSGNTIYF.

The table lists this clonotype with a few counts. The chain couples TRBV4-1 to TRBJ2-7, with TRBD2 as a possible D gene (6 bases). Trimming took off 1 base at V and 3 bases at J, with 10 bases between the two ends. The CDR3 is 14 amino acids. Looked up from germline, CDR1 is MGHRA and CDR2 is YSYEKL. CDR3 DNA sequence: TGCGCCAGCAGCCAAGCCCCGGGAGACTACGAGCAGTACTTC. This encodes CASSQAPGDYEQYF.

The rearrangement joins TRBV12-3 or TRBV12-4 to TRBJ1-5; D ambiguous. The CDR3 has 13 residues. V gave up 2 bases and J gave up 6 bases, with 8 bases separating them. CDR3 DNA sequence: TGTGCCAGCAGTTTACCACTCACTCAGCCCCAGCATTTT. Translating gives CASSLPLTQPQHF.